Reported below is one T cell receptor (beta chain). The entry originates in a study of control samples from healthy donors and cancer patients. Profiling relied on immunoSEQ multiplex PCR, and the TCRdb table lists in-frame clones only, not all of them. The repertoire holds under 100,000 clones, with approximately 88% as singletons. This TCR came from a woman in her 50s with colorectal cancer. Sequencing used PBMCs.

This CDR3 reads CASSEQSDTEAFF. As DNA, the CDR3 is TGTGCCAGCAGTGAACAGTCTGACACTGAAGCTTTCTTT. This chain connects TRBV2 to TRBJ1-1; D not resolved. Germline V gene sequence: CDR1 SNHLY, CDR2 FYNNEI. This CDR3 has 13 amino acids. Trimming removed 2 bases from V and 3 bases from J, with 7 bases in between.